The 20 T cell receptor beta chains presented below share a single source sample, sequenced in a study of T cells after posttransplantation cyclophosphamide. A marrow graft followed busulfan-fludarabine conditioning, with cyclophosphamide on days +3 and +4. Produced via immunoSEQ multiplex PCR; TCRdb's table is partial and in-frame only. The table lists approximately 7,500 clones, with no singletons. The source was PBMCs, collected 90 to 100 days after allogeneic stem cell transplant with posttransplant cyclophosphamide. The source of these receptors is a female patient between 55 and 75 years old who received an allogeneic stem cell transplant from an unrelated donor, was CMV-positive, and had acute GVHD only. Some T cells could come from the graft donor.

In the case of this clone: Just one base apart from a much larger clone, this may be a read error. The chain has TRBV24-1 and TRBJ2-5; D is tentatively TRBD1 or TRBD2 (5 bases each). The germline V and J ends were trimmed by 4 bases and 9 bases, with 14 bases remaining between them. This CDR3 contains 13 residues. Germline CDR1 KGHDR, CDR2 SFDVKD. The CDR3: CATSEPGWEPQYF. CDR3 nucleotides: TGTGCCACCAGTGAGCCAGGGTGGGAGCCCCAGTACTTC.

This clone was seen repeatedly, ten times or more. The V and J genes are TRBV6-5 and TRBJ1-4; 8 bases fit TRBD1. The trim removed 0 bases at V and 6 bases at J, leaving 3 bases unmatched. Germline V CDR1 and CDR2: MNHEY, SVGAGI. CDR3 length: 15 residues. CDR3 sequence (DNA): TGTGCCAGCAGTTACTCGGGACAGGCTTATGAAAAACTGTTTTTT. It is translated as CASSYSGQAYEKLFF.

The genes are TRBV28 and TRBJ2-7; 8 nucleotides line up with TRBD1. Trimming removed 2 bases from V and 6 bases from J; junction bases left unmatched: 9. Germline assignment: CDR1 MDHEN and CDR2 SYDVKM. The CDR3 loop spans 15 amino acids. The chain's CDR3 is CASSLMAGGPIEQYF. The CDR3 region has the DNA TGTGCCAGCAGTTTAATGGCAGGGGGCCCCATCGAGCAGTACTTC.

This clone was counted at least ten times. V and J are TRBV27 and TRBJ1-1, with a tentative D call TRBD1 (6 bases). Between the trimmed V and J ends, which lost 3 bases and 2 bases, there was a span of 10 bases. This CDR3 is built from 14 residues. The germline gives CDR1 MNHEY, CDR2 SMNVEV (reference sequence). The CDR3 protein is CASSLKQGNTEAFF. The CDR3 DNA reads TGTGCCAGCAGTTTGAAACAGGGAAACACTGAAGCTTTCTTT.

This clone was recorded many times. The rearrangement links TRBV5-5 to TRBJ1-4, with 9 nucleotides matching TRBD1. CDR3 length: 15 amino acids. CDR1 and CDR2 from the germline V gene are SGHKS and YYEKEE (reference sequence). J was trimmed by 8 bases and V by 5 bases; bases with no gene match: 10. In DNA, the CDR3 is TGTGCCAGCAGGTCACCGGGACAGGGACGCGAAAAACTGTTTTTT. Translated, it gives CASRSPGQGREKLFF.

The sample holds many counts of this clone. The rearrangement joins TRBV7-7 to TRBJ2-2; D is ambiguous. The ends were cut back, 8 bases at V and 4 bases at J, with 8 bases in the middle. CDR1 and CDR2 (germline): SSHAT, FNYEAQ (reference sequence). The length of the CDR3 is 12 residues. The CDR3 here is CASGGFTGELFF. CDR3 DNA sequence: TGTGCCAGCGGCGGATTCACCGGGGAGCTGTTTTTT.

By share of the sample, this clone is medium-sized. The gene calls are TRBV10-2 and TRBJ1-3; maybe TRBD1 (6 bases). CDR1 WSHSY and CDR2 SAAADI come from the germline V gene. Trimming left V 2 bases short and J 0 bases short, with 8 bases between. The CDR3 is 15 residues long. CDR3 region: CASSEHRASGNTIYF. The CDR3, as DNA: TGCGCCAGCAGTGAGCACAGGGCCTCTGGAAACACCATATATTTT.

The V and J genes are TRBV20-1 and TRBJ2-5; D remains ambiguous. The germline CDR1 and CDR2 sequences are DFQATT and SNEGSKA (reference sequence). V was shortened by 6 bases and J by 5 bases, with 10 bases between the two germline ends. This CDR3 is built from 11 residues. CDR3: CSAPYRETQYF. CDR3 bases: TGCAGTGCCCCTTATCGGGAGACCCAGTACTTC.

This clone was seen many times. The chain carries TRBV11-2 and TRBJ2-7, with D maybe TRBD2 (5 bases). Deletions cut 1 base from V and 3 bases from J, with 13 bases between. The CDR3 has 15 residues. Germline assignment: CDR1 SGHAT and CDR2 FQNNGV. The CDR3 spells CASSLGAGSDYEQYF. The CDR3 DNA follows: TGTGCCAGCAGCTTAGGGGCGGGCTCCGACTACGAGCAGTACTTC.

This clone came up many times. The rearrangement joins TRBV7-2 to TRBJ2-3; 7 bases agree with TRBD2. CDR1 is SGHTA and CDR2 is FQGNSA in the germline V gene. The CDR3 has 17 residues. Trimming cost V 5 bases and J 4 bases; bases outside gene matches: 15. This CDR3 reads CASSELKRGLNADTQYF. The CDR3 coding sequence is TGTGCCAGCAGCGAATTAAAGAGGGGACTAAACGCAGATACGCAGTATTTT.

This clone appeared many times. The chain is built from TRBV12-3 or TRBV12-4 and TRBJ2-3; 10 positions match TRBD2. The CDR3 extends over 18 amino acids. V gave up 0 bases and J gave up 1 base; unmatched junction bases: 7. The CDR3 here is CASSLAGVLAGGTDTQYF. In nucleotides, the CDR3 is TGTGCCAGCAGTTTAGCGGGGGTGCTAGCGGGGGGCACAGATACGCAGTATTTT.

This clone is medium-sized in the sample. This chain uses TRBV6-6 with TRBJ1-5, with D hard to call. Germline V CDR1 and CDR2: MNHNY, SVGAGI (reference sequence). V was shortened by 4 bases and J by 7 bases, with 11 bases between the two germline ends. This CDR3 is built from 13 residues. This CDR3 reads CASSLQSRQPQHF. DNA of the CDR3: TGTGCCAGCAGTTTACAATCGAGGCAGCCCCAGCATTTT.

This clone was observed a few times. The gene calls are TRBV27 and TRBJ2-5, with D possibly TRBD2 on 7 matching bases. Deletions cut 6 bases from V and 2 bases from J, with 28 bases between. Germline-derived CDR1 and CDR2 are MNHEY and SMNVEV (reference sequence). The CDR3 extends over 19 amino acids. In DNA form, the CDR3 reads TGTGCCAGCAGGCCTGGGAGGGGGGGGCTCGGTCTCCCACAAGAGACCCAGTACTTC. Translation gives CASRPGRGGLGLPQETQYF.

This clone was recorded at least ten times. This chain uses TRBV7-2 with TRBJ2-7; D might be TRBD2 (6 bases). Trimming pared 1 base from V and 0 bases from J, leaving 19 bases between. CDR1 SGHTA and CDR2 FQGNSA come from the germline V gene. CDR3 length: 18 amino acids. CDR3 protein: CASSLVRAWGEASYEQYF. In DNA, the CDR3 is TGTGCCAGCAGCTTAGTTCGGGCTTGGGGGGAGGCCTCCTACGAGCAGTACTTC.

There are many counts of this clone. This chain links TRBV4-1 with TRBJ1-6; D not resolved. The CDR3 is 12 amino acids. V lost 4 bases and J lost 7, with 5 bases in between. Germline values: CDR1 MGHRA, CDR2 YSYEKL. For the CDR3, the DNA is TGCGCCAGCAGCCTACGGAATTCACCCCTCCACTTT. It specifies CASSLRNSPLHF.

This clone was seen ten or more times. The chain couples TRBV6-1 to TRBJ2-1, with D unresolved. The CDR3 spans 11 residues. The V end was cut by 0 bases, the J end by 10 bases, with 4 bases between. The germline CDR1 and CDR2 sequences are MNHNS and SASEGT. The CDR3 loop is CASSEAAEQFF. CDR3 nucleotide sequence: TGTGCCAGCAGTGAAGCCGCGGAGCAGTTCTTC.

The sample holds many counts of this clone. The J gene is TRBJ2-3, the V gene TRBV6-2 or TRBV6-3; D not certain. The germline V gene has CDR1 MNHEY and CDR2 SVGEGT. CDR3 length: 12 residues. Trimming removed 4 bases from V and 6 bases from J, with 8 bases in between. In DNA, the CDR3 is TGTGCCAGCAGTTTAGACTTGGATACGCAGTATTTT. Protein: CASSLDLDTQYF.

This clone was counted many times. The chain recombines TRBV4-2 with TRBJ2-7; 9 bases are a match to TRBD2. Trimming cost V 0 bases and J 2 bases; bases outside gene matches: 8. This CDR3 region has 17 residues. Germline V gives CDR1 LGHNA, CDR2 YNFKEQ. The CDR3 sequence: CASSQDLPSGTPYEQYF. The CDR3 region has the DNA TGTGCCAGCAGCCAAGATCTGCCTAGCGGGACCCCCTACGAGCAGTACTTC.

Ten or more counts support this clone. Written as DNA, the CDR3 is TGTGCCAGCAGCAGCCGGGCCCCAGGGGGAAACACCATATATTTT. Translation: CASSSRAPGGNTIYF. The gene calls are TRBV6-6 and TRBJ1-3; D might be TRBD1 (5 bases). This CDR3 has 15 residues. In germline, CDR1 is MNHNY, CDR2 SVGAGI (reference sequence). V was cut by 6 bases and J by 4 bases, with 16 bases left in between.

This chain connects TRBV19 to TRBJ1-5; D uncertain. The CDR3 length is 12 residues. Germline-derived CDR1 and CDR2 are LNHDA and SQIVND (reference sequence). The V end was cut by 8 bases, the J end by 3 bases, with 8 bases between. The CDR3 protein is CASSSYNQPQHF. The CDR3 DNA follows: TGTGCCAGTTCTAGTTACAATCAGCCCCAGCATTTT.